This T cell receptor beta chain was sequenced for a study of CD8+ T cells in alopecia areata. Broader study findings: One nonresponder makes the tie between baseline CD8+ expansion and response uncertain. More clonal than normal scalp was lesional scalp, particularly alopecia totalis/universalis. Sequences from scalp samples also cover resident alphabeta T cells of normal skin.

Stated treatment: oral pan-JAK inhibitor, 5-10 mg twice daily. It was from alopecia areata patients that lesional scalp punch biopsies and peripheral blood were collected. Worth noting for this clone: Its target is not known.

The CDR3 runs 15 residues. Trimming removed 2 bases at V and 6 bases at J, with 16 bases between. The V gene's germline CDR1 is SGHVS and CDR2 FNYEAQ. Following extraction, RNA underwent reverse transcription to cDNA, which served as the sequencing template. Measured with immunoSEQ multiplex PCR; TCRdb has only the in-frame clones, and not every one. This table holds 35,000 to 50,000 clones, around three fifths found once. The clonotype originates from a human donor with alopecia areata. The V gene is TRBV7-6, the J gene TRBJ1-2, with unresolved D. The source material was CD8+ T cells sorted from blood, sampled at week 4, from a patient treated with tofacitinib. The chain's CDR3 is CASSLTPRPGDGYTF. CDR3 sequence (DNA): TGTGCCAGCAGCTTAACCCCACGCCCCGGGGATGGCTACACCTTC.